This T cell receptor beta chain originates from a study of T cell responses to AZD1222 COVID-19 vaccine. Across the study: Timing groups of about 4 and about 12 weeks for second doses were pooled.

Here immunoSEQ multiplex PCR was the method, and the copy in TCRdb shows in-frame clones only, minus some. The table lists fewer than 130,000 clones, 92% of them singletons. General observations from the study: Donors were largely white British and mainly female; clonal diversity was possibly underestimated. Reports indicate that nearly half of spike-specific TCRs are directed at unmutated variant regions.

CDR1 is LNHDA and CDR2 is SQIVND in the germline V gene (reference sequence). The V gene lost 7 bases and the J gene lost 5 bases, with 17 bases spanning the gap. The CDR3 runs to 15 residues. As regards this clone: Its antigen is undetermined.

The TCR originated in an adult in good health. The rearrangement links TRBV19 to TRBJ1-4, with D perhaps TRBD1 (5 bases). Sequencing used peripheral blood, obtained on day 0 of AZD1222 vaccination. The CDR3 protein is CASTLPGTGNEKLFF. The CDR3 DNA reads TGTGCCAGTACCCTCCCCGGGACGGGGAATGAAAAACTGTTTTTT.